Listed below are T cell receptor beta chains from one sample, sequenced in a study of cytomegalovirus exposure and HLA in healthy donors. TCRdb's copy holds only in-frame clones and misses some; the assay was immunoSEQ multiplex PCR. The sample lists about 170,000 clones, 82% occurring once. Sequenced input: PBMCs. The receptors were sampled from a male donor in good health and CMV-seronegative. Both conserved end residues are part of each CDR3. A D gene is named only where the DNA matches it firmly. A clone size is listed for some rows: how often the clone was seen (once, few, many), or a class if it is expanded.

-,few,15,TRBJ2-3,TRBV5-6,CASSSGTISTDTQYF,TGTGCCAGCAGCTCGGGGACAATTAGCACAGATACGCAGTATTTT
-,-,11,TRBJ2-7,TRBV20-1,CSARFIYEQYF,TGCAGTGCTAGATTTATCTACGAGCAGTACTTC
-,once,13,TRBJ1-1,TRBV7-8,CASSRYSGPEAFF,TGTGCCAGCAGCCGATACTCAGGCCCTGAAGCTTTCTTT
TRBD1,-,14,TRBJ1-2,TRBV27,CASSSPRTGGGYTF,TGTGCCAGCAGTTCCCCCCGGACAGGGGGAGGCTACACCTTC
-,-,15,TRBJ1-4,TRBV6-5,CASSKRVGRNEKLFF,TGTGCCAGCTCGAAGCGTGTGGGGCGAAATGAAAAACTGTTTTTT
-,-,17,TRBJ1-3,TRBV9,CASSPTLWQSSGNTIYF,TGTGCCAGCAGCCCCACCTTATGGCAGTCCTCTGGAAACACCATATATTTT
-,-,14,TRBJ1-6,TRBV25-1,CASTKTVDNSPLHF,TGTGCCAGCACAAAGACAGTAGATAATTCACCCCTCCACTTT
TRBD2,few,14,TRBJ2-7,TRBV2,CASSSGLATYEQYF,TGTGCCAGCAGTTCGGGACTAGCTACCTACGAGCAGTACTTC
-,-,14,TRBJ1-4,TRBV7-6,CASSLELLAEKLFF,TGTGCCAGCAGCCTGGAGCTTCTGGCTGAAAAACTGTTTTTT
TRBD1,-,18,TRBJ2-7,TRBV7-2,CASSLGPGDRAYSYEQYF,TGTGCCAGCAGCTTAGGCCCCGGAGACAGGGCTTACTCCTACGAGCAGTACTTC
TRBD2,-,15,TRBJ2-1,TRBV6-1,CASSEIWGGGNEQFF,TGTGCCAGCAGTGAAATCTGGGGGGGAGGGAATGAGCAGTTCTTC
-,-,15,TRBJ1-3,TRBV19,CASSIPGIPGNTIYF,TGTGCCAGTAGTATCCCCGGGATCCCTGGAAACACCATATATTTT
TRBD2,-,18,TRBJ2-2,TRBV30,CAWRGGRLALRGTGELFF,TGTGCCTGGCGGGGGGGTAGGCTAGCCCTCAGGGGCACCGGGGAGCTGTTTTTT
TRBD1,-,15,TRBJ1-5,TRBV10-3,CAISGTGPNRQPQHF,TGTGCCATCAGTGGGACAGGGCCCAATCGGCAGCCCCAGCATTTT
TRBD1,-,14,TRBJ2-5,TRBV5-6,CASSNFDRVETQYF,TGTGCCAGCAGCAATTTCGACAGGGTAGAGACCCAGTACTTC
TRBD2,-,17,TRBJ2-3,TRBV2,CASSEGTSGFHTDTQYF,TGTGCCAGCAGTGAGGGGACTAGCGGATTCCACACAGATACGCAGTATTTT
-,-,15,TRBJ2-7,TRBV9,CASSVAGNLVAEQYF,TGTGCCAGCAGCGTAGCCGGGAACCTGGTTGCCGAGCAGTACTTC
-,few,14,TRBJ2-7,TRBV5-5,CASSLVAGRYEQYF,TGTGCCAGCAGCTTGGTGGCAGGGCGGTACGAGCAGTACTTC
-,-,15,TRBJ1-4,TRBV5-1,CASSLDGREGEKLFF,TGCGCCAGCAGCTTGGATGGCAGGGAGGGGGAAAAACTGTTTTTT
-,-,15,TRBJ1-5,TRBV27,CASRGPPHSNQPQHF,TGTGCCTCCAGGGGTCCACCCCATAGCAATCAGCCCCAGCATTTT
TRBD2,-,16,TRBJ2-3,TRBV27,CASNWVASGNTDTQYF,TGTGCCAGCAACTGGGTCGCTAGCGGAAACACAGATACGCAGTATTTT
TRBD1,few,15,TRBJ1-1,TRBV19,CASSQTGVGSTEAFF,TGTGCCAGTAGTCAGACAGGGGTGGGAAGCACTGAAGCTTTCTTT
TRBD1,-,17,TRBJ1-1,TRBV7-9,CSSSHTLQGLTSTEAFF,TGTTCCAGCAGCCATACCCTACAGGGGTTAACGAGCACTGAAGCTTTCTTT
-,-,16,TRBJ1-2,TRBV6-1,CASSVLLSGRPYGYTF,TGTGCCAGCAGTGTACTCCTCAGTGGGCGCCCCTATGGCTACACCTTC
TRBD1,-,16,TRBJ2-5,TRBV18,CASSPFDRANQETQYF,TGTGCCAGCTCACCTTTCGACAGGGCGAACCAAGAGACCCAGTACTTC
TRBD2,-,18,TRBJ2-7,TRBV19,CASSTRGLVSTLFYEQYF,TGTGCCAGTAGTACTCGCGGACTAGTTTCCACGCTATTCTACGAGCAGTACTTC
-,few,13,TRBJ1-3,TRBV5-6,CASTRQTGNTIYF,TGTGCCAGCACCAGGCAGACTGGAAACACCATATATTTT